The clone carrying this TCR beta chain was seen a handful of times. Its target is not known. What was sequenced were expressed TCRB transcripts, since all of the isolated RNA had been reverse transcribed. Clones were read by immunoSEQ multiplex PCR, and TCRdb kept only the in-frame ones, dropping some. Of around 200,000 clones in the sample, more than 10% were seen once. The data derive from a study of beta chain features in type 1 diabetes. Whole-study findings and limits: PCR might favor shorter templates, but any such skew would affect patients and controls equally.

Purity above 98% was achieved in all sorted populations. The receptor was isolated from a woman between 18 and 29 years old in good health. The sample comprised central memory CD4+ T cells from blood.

In nucleotides, the CDR3 is TGTGCCAGCAGAAAGGGACTGGGAGAGACCCAGTACTTC. This translates into CASRKGLGETQYF. The chain employs TRBV6-6 and TRBJ2-5; a possible D gene is TRBD2 (6 bases). The germline V gene encodes CDR1 MNHNY and CDR2 SVGAGI (reference sequence). The CDR3 loop spans 13 amino acids. Trimming removed 6 bases from V and 4 bases from J, with 12 bases in between.